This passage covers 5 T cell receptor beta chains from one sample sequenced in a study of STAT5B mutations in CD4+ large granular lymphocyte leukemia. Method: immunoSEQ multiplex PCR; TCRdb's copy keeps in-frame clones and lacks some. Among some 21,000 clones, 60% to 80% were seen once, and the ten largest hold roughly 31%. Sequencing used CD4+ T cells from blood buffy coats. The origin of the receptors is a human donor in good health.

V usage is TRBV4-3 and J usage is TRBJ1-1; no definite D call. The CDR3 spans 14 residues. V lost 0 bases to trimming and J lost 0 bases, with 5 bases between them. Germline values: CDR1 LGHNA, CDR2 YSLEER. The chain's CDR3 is CASSQDVVNTEAFF. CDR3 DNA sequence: TGCGCCAGCAGCCAAGATGTAGTGAACACTGAAGCTTTCTTT.

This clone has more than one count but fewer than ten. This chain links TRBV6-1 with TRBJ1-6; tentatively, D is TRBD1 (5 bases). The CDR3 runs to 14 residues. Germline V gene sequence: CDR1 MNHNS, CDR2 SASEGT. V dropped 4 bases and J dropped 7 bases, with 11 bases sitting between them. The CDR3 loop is CASSGGDRNSPLHF. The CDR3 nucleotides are TGTGCCAGCAGTGGAGGAGACAGAAATTCACCCCTCCACTTT.

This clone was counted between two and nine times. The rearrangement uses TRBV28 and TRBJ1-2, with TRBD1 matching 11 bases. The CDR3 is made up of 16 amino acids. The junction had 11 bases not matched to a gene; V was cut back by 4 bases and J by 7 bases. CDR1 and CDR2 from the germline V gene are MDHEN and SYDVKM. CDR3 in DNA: TGTGCCAGCAGTTCCGGGGGGGGACAGGGGGAACCTGGCTACACCTTC. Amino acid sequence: CASSSGGGQGEPGYTF.

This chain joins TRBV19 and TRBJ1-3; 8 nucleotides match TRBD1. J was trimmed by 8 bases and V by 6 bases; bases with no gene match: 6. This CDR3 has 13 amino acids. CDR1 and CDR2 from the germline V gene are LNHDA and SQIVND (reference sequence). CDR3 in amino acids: CASRSRGLDTIYF. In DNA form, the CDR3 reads TGTGCCAGTAGGAGCAGGGGGCTAGACACCATATATTTT. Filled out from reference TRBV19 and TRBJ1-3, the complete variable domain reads DGGITQSPKYLFRKEGQNVTLSCEQNLNHDAMYWYRQDPGQGLRLIYYSQIVNDFQKGDIAEGYSVSREKKESFPLTVTSAQKNPTAFYLCASRSRGLDTIYFGEGSWLTVV.

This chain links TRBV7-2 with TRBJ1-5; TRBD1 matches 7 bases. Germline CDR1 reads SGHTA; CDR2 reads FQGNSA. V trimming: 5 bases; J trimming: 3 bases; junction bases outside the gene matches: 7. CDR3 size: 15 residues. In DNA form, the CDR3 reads TGTGCCAGCAGCGTAAACAGGGGTCTCAATCAGCCCCAGCATTTT. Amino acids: CASSVNRGLNQPQHF.